This T cell receptor (beta chain) originates from a study of blood T cell repertoires in COVID-19. The CDR3 spans 13 residues. V was pared by 5 bases and J by 6 bases, with 4 bases of the junction left unmatched. Ages ranged from about 18 to 89 years, with residence in more than 20 US areas. Which cohort a participant joined came from the clinical history participants gave. Clones were sequenced by immunoSEQ multiplex PCR, and TCRdb holds only the in-frame ones, with some missing. Among 200,000 to 300,000 clones listed, approximately 89% were seen once. The sequencing input was PBMCs or T cells enriched from blood (not recorded which). The chain is built from TRBV12-3 or TRBV12-4 and TRBJ2-7; 10 bases are a match to TRBD1. This sequence originates from a middle-aged woman who had been exposed to COVID-19. CDR3 in DNA: TGTGCCAGCAGTCCGACAGGGGGCGGCGAGCAGTACTTC. Amino acid sequence: CASSPTGGGEQYF.